These 9 T cell receptor beta chains were sequenced from one sample in a study of T cells in localized non-small cell lung cancer (dated by TCRdb to about 2020). Library creation used the immunoSEQ multiplex PCR assay. TCRdb mirrors the immuneACCESS table, restricted to in-frame sequences. Some clones are absent from its copies; in checked studies, under half trace to an unresolved V gene, and the reason for the others is unknown. The table for this sample lists tens of thousands of clones; approximately 86% of them were counted only once. The top ten clonotypes cover about a sixth of the sample. This specimen consisted of PBMCs, obtained before any cancer treatment. These receptors were obtained from a female donor with stage II lung adenocarcinoma.

The chain couples TRBV7-3 to TRBJ2-2; 9 bases agree with TRBD1. J gave up 4 bases and V 2 bases, and 8 bases lay outside the gene matches. Per the germline V gene, CDR1 is SGHTA and CDR2 is FQGTGA. The CDR3 is 17 amino acids. CDR3 DNA sequence: TGTGCCAGCAGCTTAGATACCGGGACAGGGCCCACCGGGGAGCTGTTTTTT. It translates to CASSLDTGTGPTGELFF.

In its sample, this clone was seen once. DNA of the CDR3: TGTGCCAGCAGTGCAAGCTGGGGGGCGGCCTACGAGCAGTACTTC. The encoded protein is CASSASWGAAYEQYF. This sequence joins TRBV6-1 and TRBJ2-5; D tentatively reads TRBD1 or TRBD2 (6 bases each). With the DNA end fitting TRBJ2-7 better, the J assignment may be wrong. Germline V gives CDR1 MNHNS, CDR2 SASEGT. This CDR3 comprises 15 residues.

This clone appeared a single time. This chain connects TRBV30 to TRBJ1-5, with a weak D call TRBD1 (6 bases). The CDR3 is made up of 15 amino acids. The germline CDR1 and CDR2 sequences are GTSNPN and SVGIG (reference sequence). Trimming removed 1 base at V and 3 bases at J, with 13 bases between. In DNA form, the CDR3 reads TGTGCCTGGAGTGGCCAGACAGGTACCAATCAGCCCCAGCATTTT. It encodes CAWSGQTGTNQPQHF.

The chain carries TRBV2 and TRBJ2-7, with 12 nucleotides matching TRBD2. CDR1 is SNHLY, CDR2 FYNNEI, per germline. Unmatched junction bases numbered 5, after V lost 8 bases and J lost 3 bases. This CDR3 has 14 amino acids. CDR3 loop: CASGRTSGDYEQYF. CDR3 in DNA: TGTGCCAGCGGGAGGACTAGCGGGGACTACGAGCAGTACTTC. Filled out from reference TRBV2 and TRBJ2-7, the complete variable domain reads EPEVTQTPSHQVTQMGQEVILRCVPISNHLYFYWYRQILGQKVEFLVSFYNNEISEKSEIFDDQFSVERPDGSNFTLKIRSTKLEDSAMYFCASGRTSGDYEQYFGPGTRLTVT.

This chain joins TRBV7-8 and TRBJ1-1; D call uncertain. Germline CDR1 SGHVS, CDR2 FQNEAQ. This CDR3 is 15 amino acids long. The germline V and J ends were trimmed by 1 base and 0 bases, with 9 bases remaining between them. CDR3 nucleotide sequence: TGTGCCAGCAGCTTAGAACGGTTCATGAACACTGAAGCTTTCTTT. Its translation is CASSLERFMNTEAFF.

CDR3: CASSLQGSGTEAFF. As DNA, the CDR3 is TGCGCCAGCAGCTTACAGGGGTCGGGGACTGAAGCTTTCTTT. The chain is built from TRBV5-1 and TRBJ1-1, with TRBD1 matching 7 bases. This CDR3 spans 14 amino acids. Germline-derived CDR1 and CDR2 are SGHRS and YFSETQ. V gave up 2 bases and J gave up 5 bases; unmatched junction bases: 6.

The chain combines TRBV19 with TRBJ1-5; D gene unclear. CDR1 is LNHDA and CDR2 is SQIVND in the germline V gene (reference sequence). Trimming removed 4 bases at V and 2 bases at J, with 12 bases between. This CDR3 is built from 15 residues. The CDR3 spells CASSTGGVGNQPQHF. Written as DNA, the CDR3 is TGTGCCAGTAGTACCGGTGGGGTCGGCAATCAGCCCCAGCATTTT.

The chain joins TRBV19 to TRBJ2-1; 8 bases match TRBD2. J lost 0 bases, V lost 4 bases, and 2 bases had no gene match. This CDR3 is 15 amino acids long. Germline CDR1 is LNHDA and CDR2 is SQIVND (reference sequence). The chain's CDR3 is CASSKSGGSYNEQFF. The CDR3 DNA reads TGTGCCAGTAGTAAGAGCGGGGGCTCCTACAATGAGCAGTTCTTC. Full variable domain (missing parts from reference TRBV19 and TRBJ2-1): DGGITQSPKYLFRKEGQNVTLSCEQNLNHDAMYWYRQDPGQGLRLIYYSQIVNDFQKGDIAEGYSVSREKKESFPLTVTSAQKNPTAFYLCASSKSGGSYNEQFFGPGTRLTVL.

With respect to this clone: The same CDR3 arises from other DNA sequences in this sample as well. The chain uses TRBV5-1 and TRBJ1-3; D is uncertain. Germline V gene sequence: CDR1 SGHRS, CDR2 YFSETQ. This CDR3 has 14 residues. V lost 0 bases and J lost 0, with 4 bases in between. The CDR3, as DNA: TGCGCCAGCAGCTTGGGCTCCTCTGGAAACACCATATATTTT. It specifies CASSLGSSGNTIYF.